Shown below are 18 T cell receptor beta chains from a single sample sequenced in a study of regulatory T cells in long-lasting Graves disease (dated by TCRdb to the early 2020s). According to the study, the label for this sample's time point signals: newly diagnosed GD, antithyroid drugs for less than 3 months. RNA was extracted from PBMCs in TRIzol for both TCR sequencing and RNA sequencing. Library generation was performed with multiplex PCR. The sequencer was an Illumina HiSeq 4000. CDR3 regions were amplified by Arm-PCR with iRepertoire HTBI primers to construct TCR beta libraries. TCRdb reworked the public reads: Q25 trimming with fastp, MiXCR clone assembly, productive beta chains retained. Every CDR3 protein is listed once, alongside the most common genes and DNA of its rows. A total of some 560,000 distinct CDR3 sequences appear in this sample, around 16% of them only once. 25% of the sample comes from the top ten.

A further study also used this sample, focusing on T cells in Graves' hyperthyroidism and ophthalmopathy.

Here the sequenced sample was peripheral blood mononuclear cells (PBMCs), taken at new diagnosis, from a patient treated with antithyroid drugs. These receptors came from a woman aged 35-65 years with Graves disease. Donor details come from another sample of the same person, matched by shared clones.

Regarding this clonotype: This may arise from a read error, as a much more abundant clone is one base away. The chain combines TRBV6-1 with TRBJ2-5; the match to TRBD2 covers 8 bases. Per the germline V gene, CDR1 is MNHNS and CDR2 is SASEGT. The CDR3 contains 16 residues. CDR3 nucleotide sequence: TGTGTCAGCAGTCCCTCCACCGGGACTAGGAGTGAGACCCAGTACTTC. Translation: CVSSPSTGTRSETQYF.

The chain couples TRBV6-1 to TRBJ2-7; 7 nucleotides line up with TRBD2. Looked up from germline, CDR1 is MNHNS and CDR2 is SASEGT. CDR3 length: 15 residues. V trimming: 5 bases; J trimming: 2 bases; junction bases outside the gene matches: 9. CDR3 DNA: TGTGCCAGCAGTAAATATAGCGCGGGGGCCTACGAGCAGTACTTC. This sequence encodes CASSKYSAGAYEQYF.

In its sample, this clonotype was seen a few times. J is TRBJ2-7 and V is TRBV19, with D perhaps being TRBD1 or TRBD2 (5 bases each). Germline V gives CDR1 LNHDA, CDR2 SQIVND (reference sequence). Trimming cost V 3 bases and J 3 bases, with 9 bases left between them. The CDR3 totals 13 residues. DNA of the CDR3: TGTGCCAGTAGTATGAGGGGCAGCTACGAGCAGTACTTC. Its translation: CASSMRGSYEQYF.

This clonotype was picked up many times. The CDR3 DNA is TGTGCCAGCAGCCAAGACCTCCCGGGGAGCACAGATACGCAGTATTTT. This sequence encodes CASSQDLPGSTDTQYF. This rearrangement joins TRBV3-1 to TRBJ2-3, with D possibly being TRBD2 (5 bases). Germline-derived CDR1 and CDR2 are LGHDT and YNNKEL (reference sequence). The CDR3 extends over 16 amino acids. Trimming removed 0 bases from V and 0 bases from J, with 10 bases in between.

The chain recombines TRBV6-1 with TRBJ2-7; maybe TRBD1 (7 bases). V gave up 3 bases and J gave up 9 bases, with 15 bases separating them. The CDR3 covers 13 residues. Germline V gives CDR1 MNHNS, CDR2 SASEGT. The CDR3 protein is CASSDRGQEGQYF. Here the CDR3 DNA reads TGTGCCAGCAGTGACCGCGGACAGGAGGGGCAGTACTTC.

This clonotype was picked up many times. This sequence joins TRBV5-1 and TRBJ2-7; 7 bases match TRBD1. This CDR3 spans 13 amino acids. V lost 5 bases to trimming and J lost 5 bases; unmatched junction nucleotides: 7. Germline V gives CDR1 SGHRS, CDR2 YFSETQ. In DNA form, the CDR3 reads TGCGCCAGCAGTACGACAGGGATGCACGAGCAGTACTTC. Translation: CASSTTGMHEQYF.

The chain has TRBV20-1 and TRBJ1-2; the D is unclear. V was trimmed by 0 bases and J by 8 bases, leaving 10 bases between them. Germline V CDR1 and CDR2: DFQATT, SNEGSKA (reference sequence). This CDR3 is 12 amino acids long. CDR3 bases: TGCAGTGCTAGAGATTTAGGTTTGGGCTACACCTTC. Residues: CSARDLGLGYTF.

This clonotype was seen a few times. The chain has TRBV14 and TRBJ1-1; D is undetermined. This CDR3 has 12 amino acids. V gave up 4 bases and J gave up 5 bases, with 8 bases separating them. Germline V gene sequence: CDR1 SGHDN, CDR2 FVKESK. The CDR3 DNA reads TGTGCCAGCAGCCGATACACGACTGAAGCTTTCTTT. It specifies CASSRYTTEAFF.

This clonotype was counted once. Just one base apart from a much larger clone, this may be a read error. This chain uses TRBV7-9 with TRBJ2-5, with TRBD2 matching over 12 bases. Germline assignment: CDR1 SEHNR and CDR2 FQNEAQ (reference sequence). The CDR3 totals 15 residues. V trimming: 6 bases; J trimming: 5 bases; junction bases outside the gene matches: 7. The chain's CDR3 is CASRLGLAGMETQYF. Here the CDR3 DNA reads TGTGCCAGCAGGCTAGGACTAGCGGGGATGGAGACCCAGTACTTC.

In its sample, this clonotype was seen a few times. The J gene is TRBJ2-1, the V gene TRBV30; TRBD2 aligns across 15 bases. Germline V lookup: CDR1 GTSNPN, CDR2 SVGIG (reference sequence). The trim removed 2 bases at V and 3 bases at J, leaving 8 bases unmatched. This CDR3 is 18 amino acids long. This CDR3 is CAWSHPGLAGGLYNEQFF. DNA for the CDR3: TGTGCCTGGAGTCATCCGGGACTAGCGGGGGGCCTCTACAATGAGCAGTTCTTC.

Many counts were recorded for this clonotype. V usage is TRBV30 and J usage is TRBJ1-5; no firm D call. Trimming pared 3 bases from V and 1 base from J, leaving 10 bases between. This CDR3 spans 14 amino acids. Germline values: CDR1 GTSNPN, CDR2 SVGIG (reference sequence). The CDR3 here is CAWRSQVSNQPQHF. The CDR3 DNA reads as TGTGCCTGGAGAAGCCAGGTCAGCAATCAGCCCCAGCATTTT.

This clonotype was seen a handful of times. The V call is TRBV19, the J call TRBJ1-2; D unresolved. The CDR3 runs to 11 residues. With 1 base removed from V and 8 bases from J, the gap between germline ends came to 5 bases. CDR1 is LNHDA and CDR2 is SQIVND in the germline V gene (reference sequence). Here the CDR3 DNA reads TGTGCCAGTAGTATAGCAGGAGGCTACACCTTC. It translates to CASSIAGGYTF.

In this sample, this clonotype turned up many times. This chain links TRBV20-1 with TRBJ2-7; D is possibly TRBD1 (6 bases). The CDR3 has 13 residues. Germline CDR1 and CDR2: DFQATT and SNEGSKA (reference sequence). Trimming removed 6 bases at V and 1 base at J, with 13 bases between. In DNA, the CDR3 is TGCAGTGCAAACAGGGCCGGATCCTACGAGCAGTACTTC. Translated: CSANRAGSYEQYF.

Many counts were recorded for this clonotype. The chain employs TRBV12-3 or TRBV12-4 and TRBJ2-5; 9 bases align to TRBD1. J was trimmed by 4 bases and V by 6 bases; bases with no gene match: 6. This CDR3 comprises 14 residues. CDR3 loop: CASRSTGGRETQYF. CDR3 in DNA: TGTGCCAGCAGGTCCACAGGGGGCCGAGAGACCCAGTACTTC.

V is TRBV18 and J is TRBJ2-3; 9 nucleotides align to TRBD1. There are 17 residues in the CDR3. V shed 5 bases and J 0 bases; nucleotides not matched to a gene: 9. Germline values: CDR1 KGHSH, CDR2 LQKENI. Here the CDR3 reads CASSSKQGATSTDTQYF. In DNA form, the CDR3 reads TGTGCCAGCTCATCCAAACAGGGGGCTACTAGCACAGATACGCAGTATTTT.

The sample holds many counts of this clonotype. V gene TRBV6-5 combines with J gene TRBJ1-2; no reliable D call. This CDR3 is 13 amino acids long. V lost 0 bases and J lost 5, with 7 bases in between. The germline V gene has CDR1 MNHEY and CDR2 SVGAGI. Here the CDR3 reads CASSYSDQYGYTF. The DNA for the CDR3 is TGTGCCAGCAGTTACTCAGATCAATATGGCTACACCTTC.

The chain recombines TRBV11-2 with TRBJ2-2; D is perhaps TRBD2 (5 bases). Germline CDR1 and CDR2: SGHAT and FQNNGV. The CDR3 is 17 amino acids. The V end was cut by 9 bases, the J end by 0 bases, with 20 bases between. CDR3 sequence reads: CASSPLTTLSNTGELFF. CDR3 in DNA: TGTGCCAGTAGTCCCCTGACTACCCTATCGAACACCGGGGAGCTGTTTTTT.

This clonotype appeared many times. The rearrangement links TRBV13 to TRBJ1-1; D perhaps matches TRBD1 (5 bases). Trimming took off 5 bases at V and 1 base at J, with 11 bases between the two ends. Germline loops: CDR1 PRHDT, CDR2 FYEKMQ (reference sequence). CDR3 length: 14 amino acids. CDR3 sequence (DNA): TGTGCCAGCAGCGGTTCGGACAAGAACACTGAAGCTTTCTTT. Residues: CASSGSDKNTEAFF.